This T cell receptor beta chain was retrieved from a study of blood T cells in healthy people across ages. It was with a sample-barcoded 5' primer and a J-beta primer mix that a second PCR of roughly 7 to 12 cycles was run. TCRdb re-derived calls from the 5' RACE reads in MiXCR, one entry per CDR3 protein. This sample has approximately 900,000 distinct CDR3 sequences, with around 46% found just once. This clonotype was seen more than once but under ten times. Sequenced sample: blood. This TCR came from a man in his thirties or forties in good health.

The CDR3 region has the DNA TGCAGCGTTGAAGTCTTCGCAGATACGCAGTATTTT. Its translation is CSVEVFADTQYF. This chain links TRBV29-1 with TRBJ2-3; no firm D call. Looked up from germline, CDR1 is SQVTM and CDR2 is ANQGSEA. The V end lost 1 base, the J end lost 4 bases, and 6 bases lay between the germline ends. The CDR3 loop spans 12 amino acids.